The rows below give T cell receptor beta chains drawn from one sample of a study of T cell responses to AZD1222 COVID-19 vaccine. The method was immunoSEQ multiplex PCR; TCRdb's version includes in-frame clones alone and lacks a portion of them. The sample records around 260,000 clones, 85% to 95% being singletons. Material: peripheral blood, obtained on day 0 of AZD1222 vaccination. Receptors were obtained from an adult in good health. CDR3s include the opening cysteine and the closing phenylalanine or tryptophan. The order of the fields is V gene, J gene, clone size, D gene, CDR3 protein, CDR3 DNA. D genes are given only for firm matches. Some rows have no size entry. The others give once, few or many, or a class for an expanded clone.

>TRBV20-1|TRBJ2-1|NA|NA
CSALRGYEQFF
TGCAGTGCCCTCAGGGGTTATGAGCAGTTCTTC
>TRBV7-3|TRBJ2-1|NA|TRBD2
CASSLTGLAGHNEQFF
TGTGCCAGCAGCTTAACAGGTCTAGCGGGGCACAATGAGCAGTTCTTC
>TRBV5-8|TRBJ2-2|NA|NA
CASSLARGGGELFF
TGTGCCAGCAGCTTGGCCAGGGGCGGCGGGGAGCTGTTTTTT
>TRBV24-1|TRBJ2-1|NA|NA
CATSDFGLLNEQFF
TGTGCCACCAGTGATTTTGGACTGCTAAATGAGCAGTTCTTC
>TRBV5-1|TRBJ1-3|few|NA
CASSSGAGNTIYF
TGCGCCAGCAGCTCGGGGGCGGGAAACACCATATATTTT
>TRBV3-1/TRBV3-2|TRBJ2-5|NA|NA
CASSQLLETQYF
TGTGCCAGCAGCCAATTGCTTGAGACCCAGTACTTC
>TRBV2|TRBJ2-5|once|NA
CASRSGSAETQYF
TGTGCCAGCAGGTCGGGATCAGCGGAGACCCAGTACTTC
>TRBV29-1|TRBJ1-2|NA|NA
CSVLGPETSTF
TGCAGCGTTTTGGGACCCGAGACGAGCACCTTC
>TRBV18|TRBJ1-2|NA|NA
CASSPTATPMDGYTF
TGTGCCAGCTCACCCACGGCAACCCCGATGGATGGCTACACCTTC
>TRBV5-4|TRBJ2-1|NA|TRBD2
CASSLGSSGGSYNEQFF
TGTGCCAGCAGCTTGGGTTCTAGCGGGGGTTCATACAATGAGCAGTTCTTC
>TRBV25-1|TRBJ1-6|NA|NA
CASSRRARNSPLHF
TGTGCCAGCAGTCGACGGGCCCGGAATTCACCCCTCCACTTT